A selection of T cell receptor beta chains follows, all from one sample in a study of T cells in Graves' hyperthyroidism and ophthalmopathy. One entry per CDR3 protein, called by TCRdb with MiXCR from the multiplex PCR reads. The sample includes about 540,000 distinct CDR3 sequences, about 43% of them seen just once. Sequencing was carried out using peripheral blood or thyroid tissue (not recorded which). The origin of the receptors is a woman between 18 and 29 years old with Graves' hyperthyroidism. CDR3s include the opening cysteine and the closing phenylalanine or tryptophan. The D gene is left open where the match is weak. Rows may omit the clone size; those that give it use once, few, many or a size class.

v_gene	j_gene	d_gene	abundance	CDR3nt	CDR3aa
TRBV7-3	TRBJ2-7	TRBD2	.	TGTGCCAGCAGCTTAACGGAACTAGCGGGAGAAGAGCAGTACTTC	CASSLTELAGEEQYF
TRBV6-5	TRBJ1-2	.	.	TGTGCCAGCAGTTACGCGGGGAATGGCTACACCTTC	CASSYAGNGYTF
TRBV7-2	TRBJ1-1	TRBD1	many	TGTGCCAGCAGCTTAGAGACAGGGACCGAAGCTTTCTTT	CASSLETGTEAFF
TRBV29-1	TRBJ1-6	TRBD1	many	TGCAGCGTCCGGACAGGGGGCTCCTATAATTCACCCCTCCACTTT	CSVRTGGSYNSPLHF
TRBV7-3	TRBJ1-2	TRBD1	many	TGTGCCAGCAGCGCCGGGACAGGGGTCTTCGGCTACACCTTC	CASSAGTGVFGYTF
TRBV19	TRBJ1-1	.	once	TGTGCCAGTAGCCTGTATATAAGGGGGAACACTGAAGCTTTCTTT	CASSLYIRGNTEAFF
TRBV7-8	TRBJ2-5	.	few	TGTGCCAGCAGCCAGGAGGAGGTCCAAGAGACCCAGTACTTC	CASSQEEVQETQYF
TRBV11-1	TRBJ2-5	TRBD2	.	TGTGCCAGCAGCTTAGGGCGGCTAGCGGGGGAGACCCAGTACTTC	CASSLGRLAGETQYF
TRBV19	TRBJ1-4	.	.	TGTGCCAGTAAGGAGACACCGGCAACTAATGAAAAACTGTTTTTT	CASKETPATNEKLFF
TRBV24-1	TRBJ1-2	.	.	TGTGCCACCAGTGACCCACAGTTCTATGGCTACACCTTC	CATSDPQFYGYTF
TRBV19	TRBJ2-7	TRBD2	.	TGTGCCAGCCGACTAGCGGGAGAATTGGCGGACGAGCAGTACTTC	CASRLAGELADEQYF
TRBV2	TRBJ2-2	.	few	TGTGCCAGCAATTTGGGGCGCCCGAACACCGGGGAGCTGTTTTTT	CASNLGRPNTGELFF
TRBV14	TRBJ1-5	.	.	TGCGCCAGCAGCCAAGGCCGTTTATTTGACAATCGTCAGCCCCAGCATTTT	CASSQGRLFDNRQPQHF
TRBV7-2	TRBJ2-7	.	.	TGTGCCAGCAGCCAAGAGGTGGGACTTCCCTACGAGCAGTACTTC	CASSQEVGLPYEQYF
TRBV7-2	TRBJ1-1	.	few	TGTGCCAGCAGCTTAGATTCGGGAGGGGGGCGCAGAGCTTTCTTT	CASSLDSGGGRRAFF
TRBV19	TRBJ1-2	.	few	TGTGCCAGTAGTATCTGGCAGGAAAACTATGGCTACACCTTC	CASSIWQENYGYTF
TRBV10-3	TRBJ1-5	TRBD1	.	TGTGCCACCAGTGATGGCAGGGGGGATCAGCCCCAGCATTTT	CATSDGRGDQPQHF
TRBV14	TRBJ2-7	.	few	TGTGCCAGCAGCCAAGGAGGCGGTCTTGGCTACGAGCAGTACTTC	CASSQGGGLGYEQYF
TRBV24-1	TRBJ1-1	.	.	TGTGCCAGCAGCCAAGGGATGGTAGTTAACACTGAAGCTTTCTTT	CASSQGMVVNTEAFF
TRBV2	TRBJ2-2	TRBD2	.	TGTGCCACCACCCCCGGGACTAGTGGCGGGGAGCTGTTTTTT	CATTPGTSGGELFF
TRBV29-1	TRBJ1-4	.	many	TGCAGCGTTACAACTAATGAAAAACTGTTTTTT	CSVTTNEKLFF
TRBV7-8	TRBJ1-5	TRBD1	many	TGTGCCAGCAGCAAGGACAGGGTAGGTCAGCCCCAGCATTTT	CASSKDRVGQPQHF
TRBV11-2	TRBJ2-5	.	once	TGTGCCAGCAGCTCAGGCAGCGGCTTCCAAGAGACCCAGTACTTC	CASSSGSGFQETQYF
TRBV24-1	TRBJ1-1	.	few	TGTGCCACCAGCTCGAGTACAGGTCCGGACACTGAAGCTTTCTTT	CATSSSTGPDTEAFF
TRBV2	TRBJ1-2	TRBD1	.	TGTGCCAGCAGTGGTCCGACAGGGGCTGGCTACACCTTC	CASSGPTGAGYTF
TRBV10-3	TRBJ1-6	TRBD1	many	TGTGCCATCAGTGTCGAGGGGGCAGGCTCACCCCTCCACTTT	CAISVEGAGSPLHF
TRBV7-8	TRBJ1-1	.	few	TGTGCCAGCAGAACCATCACTGAAGCTTTCTTT	CASRTITEAFF
TRBV29-1	TRBJ1-2	.	.	TGCAGCTTGCACGGGGACTATGGCTACACCTTC	CSLHGDYGYTF
TRBV12-3/TRBV12-4	TRBJ1-2	TRBD1	few	TGTGCCAGCAGTCCGACAGGGCTAGGCTATGGCTACACCTTC	CASSPTGLGYGYTF
TRBV7-9	TRBJ1-5	.	many	TGTGCCAGCAGCGACCAACAGGGCGGGCCCCAGCATTTT	CASSDQQGGPQHF
TRBV11-2	TRBJ1-5	.	.	TGTGCCAGCAGCTCACAAGGGGATTTCAATCAGCCCCAGCATTTT	CASSSQGDFNQPQHF
TRBV7-9	TRBJ2-1	.	.	TGTGCCAGCAGCTTAGTGGGAGTATGGGAGCAGTTCTTC	CASSLVGVWEQFF
TRBV20-1	TRBJ1-1	.	few	TGCAGTGCTATACCGGACAGAAACACTGAAGCTTTCTTT	CSAIPDRNTEAFF
TRBV7-9	TRBJ1-2	.	many	TGTGCCAGCAGCTCAAAGGGGGGGTATGGCTACACCTTC	CASSSKGGYGYTF
TRBV2	TRBJ1-5	TRBD1	once	TGTGCCAGTAGTATGCGGTTCGGCCAGGGGGATCAGCCCCAGCATTTT	CASSMRFGQGDQPQHF
TRBV5-1	TRBJ1-4	.	.	TGCGCCAGCAGCTTCACAACAACTAATGAAAAACTGTTTTTT	CASSFTTTNEKLFF
TRBV24-1	TRBJ1-5	TRBD1	few	TGTGCCACCAGTGATCCGGGGACAGGCAATCAGCCCCAGCATTTT	CATSDPGTGNQPQHF
TRBV10-3	TRBJ1-2	TRBD1	.	TGTGCCATCAGTACAGGGGCCTATGGCTACACCTTC	CAISTGAYGYTF
TRBV6-1	TRBJ2-7	TRBD2	.	TGTGCCAGCAGTGAAGTGACGAGCGGGAGGGCCCTCTACGAGCAGTACTTC	CASSEVTSGRALYEQYF
TRBV20-1	TRBJ1-1	.	few	TGCAGTGCTAGCGTCGACAGTAGGTCTGAAGCTTTCTTT	CSASVDSRSEAFF
TRBV7-2	TRBJ1-5	.	.	TGTGCCAGCAGCTCCGCGGGGGTTAGCAATCAGCCCCAGCATTTT	CASSSAGVSNQPQHF
TRBV19	TRBJ1-1	.	many	TGTGCCATCACTGGGCGGACTGAAGCTTTCTTT	CAITGRTEAFF
TRBV20-1	TRBJ2-7	TRBD2	many	TGCAGTGCTGGGCGGGAGTATTACGAGCAGTACTTC	CSAGREYYEQYF
TRBV7-2	TRBJ1-5	.	many	TGTGCCAGCAGCTCTTACAGTAGCAATCAGCCCCAGCATTTT	CASSSYSSNQPQHF
TRBV25-1	TRBJ2-2	TRBD1	many	TGTGCCAGCTCACCCCGAACGACAGGGGCGAGCACCGGGGAGCTGTTTTTT	CASSPRTTGASTGELFF
TRBV10-3	TRBJ1-6	.	many	TGTGCCATCAGTGAGTCCTCTGGGCCACTCGTTAATTCACCCCTCCACTTT	CAISESSGPLVNSPLHF
TRBV7-2	TRBJ2-7	TRBD2	few	TGTGCCAGCAGCCCGAGCGCTAGCGGGCCGTACGAGCAGTACTTC	CASSPSASGPYEQYF
TRBV7-2	TRBJ2-7	.	many	TGTGCCAGCAGCTTAGAGTCGGGCCACGAGCAGTACTTC	CASSLESGHEQYF
TRBV24-1	TRBJ2-3	TRBD2	.	TGTGCCACCAGTGCCCCGGCCGGGACTAGCGGGACTAGCACAGATACGCAGTATTTT	CATSAPAGTSGTSTDTQYF
TRBV7-9	TRBJ2-7	TRBD2	.	TGTGCCAGCACCGTTCGACTAGCGGGAGGCTACGAGCAGTACTTC	CASTVRLAGGYEQYF